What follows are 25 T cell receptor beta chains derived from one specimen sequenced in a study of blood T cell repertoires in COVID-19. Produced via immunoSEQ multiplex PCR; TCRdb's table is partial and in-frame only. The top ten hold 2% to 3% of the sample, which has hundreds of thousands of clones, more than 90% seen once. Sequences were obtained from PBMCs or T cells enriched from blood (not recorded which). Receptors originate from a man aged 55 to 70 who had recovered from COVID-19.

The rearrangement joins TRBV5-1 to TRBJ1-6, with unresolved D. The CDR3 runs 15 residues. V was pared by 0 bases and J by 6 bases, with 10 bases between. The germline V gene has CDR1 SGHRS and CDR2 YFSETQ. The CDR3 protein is CASSLGSRVNSPLHF. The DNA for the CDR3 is TGCGCCAGCAGCTTGGGTTCTCGGGTTAATTCACCCCTCCACTTT.

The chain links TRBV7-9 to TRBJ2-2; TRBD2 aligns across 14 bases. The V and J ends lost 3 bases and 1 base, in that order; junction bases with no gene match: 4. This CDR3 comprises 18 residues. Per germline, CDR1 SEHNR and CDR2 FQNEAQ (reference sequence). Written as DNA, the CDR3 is TGTGCCAGCAGCTTCGGACTAGCGGGGGGACGGAACACCGGGGAGCTGTTTTTT. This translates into CASSFGLAGGRNTGELFF. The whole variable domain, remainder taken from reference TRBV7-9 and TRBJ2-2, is DTGVSQNPRHKITKRGQNVTFRCDPISEHNRLYWYRQTLGQGPEFLTYFQNEAQLEKSRLLSDRFSAERPKGSFSTLEIQRTEQGDSAMYLCASSFGLAGGRNTGELFFGEGSRLTVL.

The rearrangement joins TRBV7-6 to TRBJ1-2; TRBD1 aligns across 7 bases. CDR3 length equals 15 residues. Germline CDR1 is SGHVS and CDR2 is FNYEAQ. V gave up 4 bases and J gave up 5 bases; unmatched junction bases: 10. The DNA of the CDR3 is TGTGCCAGCAGCTCTTCGACAGGGTCTGGGTATGGCTACACCTTC. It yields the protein CASSSSTGSGYGYTF.

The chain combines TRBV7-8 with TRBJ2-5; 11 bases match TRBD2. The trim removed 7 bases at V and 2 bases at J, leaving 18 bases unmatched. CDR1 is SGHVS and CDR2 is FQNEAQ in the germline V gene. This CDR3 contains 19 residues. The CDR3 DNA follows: TGTGCCAGCACCCAACATCCTAGCGGGAGGTATCGGGATCAAGAGACCCAGTACTTC. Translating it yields CASTQHPSGRYRDQETQYF.

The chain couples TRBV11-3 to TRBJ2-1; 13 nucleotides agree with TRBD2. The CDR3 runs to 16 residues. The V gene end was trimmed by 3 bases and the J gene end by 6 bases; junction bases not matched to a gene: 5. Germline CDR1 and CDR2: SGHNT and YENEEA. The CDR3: CASSFGLAGAFNEQFF. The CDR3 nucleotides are TGTGCCAGCAGCTTCGGACTAGCGGGAGCCTTCAATGAGCAGTTCTTC.

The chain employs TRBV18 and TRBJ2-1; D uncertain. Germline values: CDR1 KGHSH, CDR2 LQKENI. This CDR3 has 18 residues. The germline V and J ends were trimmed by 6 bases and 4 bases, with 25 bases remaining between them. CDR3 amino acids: CASSIVDSRLEPYNEQFF. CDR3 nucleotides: TGTGCCAGCTCTATCGTAGACTCCCGTTTAGAACCTTACAATGAGCAGTTCTTC. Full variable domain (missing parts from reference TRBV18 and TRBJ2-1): NAGVMQNPRHLVRRRGQEARLRCSPMKGHSHVYWYRQLPEEGLKFMVYLQKENIIDESGMPKERFSAEFPKEGPSILRIQQVVRGDSAAYFCASSIVDSRLEPYNEQFFGPGTRLTVL.

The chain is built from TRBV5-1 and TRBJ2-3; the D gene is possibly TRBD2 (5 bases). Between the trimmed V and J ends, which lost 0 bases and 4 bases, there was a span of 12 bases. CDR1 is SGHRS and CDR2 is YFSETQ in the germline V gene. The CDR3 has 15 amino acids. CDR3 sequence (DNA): TGCGCCAGCAGCTTGGCCGGGGTAGTTTCAGATACGCAGTATTTT. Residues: CASSLAGVVSDTQYF.

The CDR3 region is CASRGTGLYYGYTF. The CDR3 DNA is TGTGCCAGCAGGGGGACAGGGCTTTACTATGGCTACACCTTC. The rearrangement links TRBV27 to TRBJ1-2; 9 bases are shared with TRBD1. Germline CDR1 MNHEY, CDR2 SMNVEV (reference sequence). J was trimmed by 3 bases and V by 6 bases; bases with no gene match: 5. CDR3 length: 14 residues.

The CDR3 loop reads CASSPGQGAPKLFF. CDR3 bases: TGTGCCAGCAGCCCGGGACAGGGGGCGCCGAAACTGTTTTTT. V and J are TRBV28 and TRBJ1-4; TRBD1 agrees at 12 bases. CDR1 and CDR2 (germline): MDHEN, SYDVKM. The V and J ends lost 6 bases and 11 bases, in that order; junction bases with no gene match: 7. The CDR3 sequence is 14 residues long.

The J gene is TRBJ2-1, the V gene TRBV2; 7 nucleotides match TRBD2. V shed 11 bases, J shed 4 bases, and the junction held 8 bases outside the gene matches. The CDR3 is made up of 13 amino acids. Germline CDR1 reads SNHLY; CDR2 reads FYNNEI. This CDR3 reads CAGTLAGYNEQFF. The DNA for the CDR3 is TGTGCCGGTACCTTAGCGGGTTACAATGAGCAGTTCTTC.

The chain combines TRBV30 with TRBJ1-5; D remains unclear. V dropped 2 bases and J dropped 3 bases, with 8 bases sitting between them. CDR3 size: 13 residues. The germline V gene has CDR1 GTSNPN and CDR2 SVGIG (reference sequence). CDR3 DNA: TGTGCCTGGAGTCAGGCCTACAATCAGCCCCAGCATTTT. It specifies CAWSQAYNQPQHF.

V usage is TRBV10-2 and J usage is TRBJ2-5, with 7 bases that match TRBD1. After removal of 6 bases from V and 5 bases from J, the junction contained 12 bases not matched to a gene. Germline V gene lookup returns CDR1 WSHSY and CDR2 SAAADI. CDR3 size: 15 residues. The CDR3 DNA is TGCGCCAGCAGGAAATCGGGACAGACCCCCGAGACCCAGTACTTC. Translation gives CASRKSGQTPETQYF.

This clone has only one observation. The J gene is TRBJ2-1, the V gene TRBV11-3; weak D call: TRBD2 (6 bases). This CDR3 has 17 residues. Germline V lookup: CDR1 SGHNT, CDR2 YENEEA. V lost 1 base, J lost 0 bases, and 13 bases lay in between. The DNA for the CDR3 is TGTGCCAGCAGCTTAGTGTCGGCGGGAAGCTCCTACAATGAGCAGTTCTTC. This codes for CASSLVSAGSSYNEQFF.

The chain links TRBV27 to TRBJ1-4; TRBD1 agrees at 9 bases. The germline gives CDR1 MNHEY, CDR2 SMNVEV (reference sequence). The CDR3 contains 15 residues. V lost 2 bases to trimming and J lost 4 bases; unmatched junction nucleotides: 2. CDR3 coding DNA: TGTGCCAGCAGTTTAATGACAGGGGGTAATGAAAAACTGTTTTTT. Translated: CASSLMTGGNEKLFF. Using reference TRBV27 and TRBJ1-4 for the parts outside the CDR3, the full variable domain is EAQVTQNPRYLITVTGKKLTVTCSQNMNHEYMSWYRQDPGLGLRQIYYSMNVEVTDKGDVPEGYKVSRKEKRNFPLILESPSPNQTSLYFCASSLMTGGNEKLFFGSGTQLSVL.

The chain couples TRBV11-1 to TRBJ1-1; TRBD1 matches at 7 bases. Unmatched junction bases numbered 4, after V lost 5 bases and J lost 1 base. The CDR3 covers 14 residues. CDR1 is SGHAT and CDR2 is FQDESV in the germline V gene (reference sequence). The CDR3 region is CASSARQGNTEAFF. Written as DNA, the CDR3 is TGTGCCAGCAGCGCTCGACAGGGGAACACTGAAGCTTTCTTT.

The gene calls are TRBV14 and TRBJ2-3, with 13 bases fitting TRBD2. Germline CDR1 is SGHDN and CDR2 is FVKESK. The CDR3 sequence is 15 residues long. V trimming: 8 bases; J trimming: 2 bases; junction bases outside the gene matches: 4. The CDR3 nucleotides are TGTGCCAGCTCGGGACTAGCGGGATACACAGATACGCAGTATTTT. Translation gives CASSGLAGYTDTQYF.

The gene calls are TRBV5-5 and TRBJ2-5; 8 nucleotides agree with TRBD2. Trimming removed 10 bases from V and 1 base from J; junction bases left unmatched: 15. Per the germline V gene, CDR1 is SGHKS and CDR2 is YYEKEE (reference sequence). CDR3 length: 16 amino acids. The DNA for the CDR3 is TGTGCCCGCCGCCCACACGGGGGGGGGCTCCAAGAGACCCAGTACTTC. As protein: CARRPHGGGLQETQYF.

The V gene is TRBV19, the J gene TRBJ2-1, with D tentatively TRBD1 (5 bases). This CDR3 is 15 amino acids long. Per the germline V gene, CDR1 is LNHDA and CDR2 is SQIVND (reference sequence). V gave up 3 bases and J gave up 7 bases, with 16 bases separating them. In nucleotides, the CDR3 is TGTGCCAGTAGTATGGGGCCAGGGATAGGGAATGAGCAGTTCTTC. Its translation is CASSMGPGIGNEQFF.

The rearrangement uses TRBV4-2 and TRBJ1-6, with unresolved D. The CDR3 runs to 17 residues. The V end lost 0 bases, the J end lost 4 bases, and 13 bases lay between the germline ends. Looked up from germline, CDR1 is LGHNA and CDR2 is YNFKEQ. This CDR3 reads CASSQEARVRYNSPLHF. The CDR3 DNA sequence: TGTGCCAGCAGCCAAGAAGCGAGGGTAAGATATAATTCACCCCTCCACTTT.

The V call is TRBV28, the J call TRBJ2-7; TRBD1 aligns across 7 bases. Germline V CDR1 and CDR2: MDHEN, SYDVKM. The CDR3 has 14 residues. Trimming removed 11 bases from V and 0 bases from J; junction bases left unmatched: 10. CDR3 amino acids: CASWGQQSSYEQYF. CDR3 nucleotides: TGTGCCTCATGGGGACAGCAATCCTCCTACGAGCAGTACTTC.

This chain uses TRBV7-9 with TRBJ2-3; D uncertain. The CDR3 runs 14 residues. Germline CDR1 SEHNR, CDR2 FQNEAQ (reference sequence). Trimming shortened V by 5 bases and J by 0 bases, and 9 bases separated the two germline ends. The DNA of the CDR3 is TGTGCCAGCAGCCAAACCCAGAGCACAGATACGCAGTATTTT. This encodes CASSQTQSTDTQYF. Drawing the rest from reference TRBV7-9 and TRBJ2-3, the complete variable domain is DTGVSQNPRHKITKRGQNVTFRCDPISEHNRLYWYRQTLGQGPEFLTYFQNEAQLEKSRLLSDRFSAERPKGSFSTLEIQRTEQGDSAMYLCASSQTQSTDTQYFGPGTRLTVL.

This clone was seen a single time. The DNA of the CDR3 is TGTGCCAGCAGTTACGATAATACAAAGGGGGCGACTGAAGCTTTCTTT. Encoded protein: CASSYDNTKGATEAFF. The V call is TRBV6-5, the J call TRBJ1-1, with TRBD1 matching 7 bases. Germline trimming cut 2 bases from V and 5 bases from J; bases unmatched to any gene: 11. Germline values: CDR1 MNHEY, CDR2 SVGAGI. This CDR3 has 16 residues.

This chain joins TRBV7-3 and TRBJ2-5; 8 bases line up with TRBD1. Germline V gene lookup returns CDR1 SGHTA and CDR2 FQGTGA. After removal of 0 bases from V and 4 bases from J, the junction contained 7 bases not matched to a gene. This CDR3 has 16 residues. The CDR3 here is CASSLTGQGALETQYF. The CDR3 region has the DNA TGTGCCAGCAGCTTAACGGGGCAGGGGGCTTTAGAGACCCAGTACTTC.

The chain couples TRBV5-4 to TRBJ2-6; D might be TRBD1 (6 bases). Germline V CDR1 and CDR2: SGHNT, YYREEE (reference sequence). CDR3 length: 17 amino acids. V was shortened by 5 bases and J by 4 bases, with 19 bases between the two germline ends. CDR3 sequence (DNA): TGTGCCAGCAGTCGGGGACACGGCCAGGCCGGGGCCAACGTCCTGACTTTC. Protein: CASSRGHGQAGANVLTF.

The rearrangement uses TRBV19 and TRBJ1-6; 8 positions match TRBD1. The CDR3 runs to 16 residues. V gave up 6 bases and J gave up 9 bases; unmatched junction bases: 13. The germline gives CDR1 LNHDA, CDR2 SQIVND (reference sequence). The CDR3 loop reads CASRTTGGPRGSPLHF. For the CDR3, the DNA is TGTGCCAGTAGAACTACAGGGGGACCCCGGGGTTCACCCCTCCACTTT.